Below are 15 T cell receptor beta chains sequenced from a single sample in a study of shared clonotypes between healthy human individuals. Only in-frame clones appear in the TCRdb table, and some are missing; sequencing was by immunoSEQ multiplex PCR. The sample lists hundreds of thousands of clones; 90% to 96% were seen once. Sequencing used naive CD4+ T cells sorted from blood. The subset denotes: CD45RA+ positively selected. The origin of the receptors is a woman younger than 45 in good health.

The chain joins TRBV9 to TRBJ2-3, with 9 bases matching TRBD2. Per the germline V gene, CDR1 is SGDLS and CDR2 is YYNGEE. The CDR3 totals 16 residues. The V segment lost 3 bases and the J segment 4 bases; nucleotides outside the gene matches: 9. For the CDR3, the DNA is TGTGCCAGCAGCGGGAGTAGCGGGAGTGGTTCAGATACGCAGTATTTT. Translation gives CASSGSSGSGSDTQYF.

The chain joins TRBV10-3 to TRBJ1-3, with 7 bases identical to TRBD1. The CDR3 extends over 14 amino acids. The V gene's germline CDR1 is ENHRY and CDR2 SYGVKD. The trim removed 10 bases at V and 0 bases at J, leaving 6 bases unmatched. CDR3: CATGGTVSGNTIYF. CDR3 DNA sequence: TGTGCCACAGGGGGGACAGTCTCTGGAAACACCATATATTTT.

CDR3 in amino acids: CASSNWGGGNQPQHF. CDR3 coding DNA: TGTGCCAGTAGTAATTGGGGTGGTGGCAATCAGCCCCAGCATTTT. The chain employs TRBV19 and TRBJ1-5, with D unclear. Germline V CDR1 and CDR2: LNHDA, SQIVND (reference sequence). V lost 4 bases, J lost 2 bases, and 12 bases lay in between. The CDR3 spans 15 residues.

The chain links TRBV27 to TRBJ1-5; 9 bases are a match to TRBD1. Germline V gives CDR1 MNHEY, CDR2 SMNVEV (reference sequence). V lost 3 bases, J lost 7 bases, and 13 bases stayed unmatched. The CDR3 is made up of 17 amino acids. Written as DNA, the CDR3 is TGTGCCAGCAGTTTCACAGGGGGCTCGATACCGGGGCAGCCCCAGCATTTT. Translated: CASSFTGGSIPGQPQHF.

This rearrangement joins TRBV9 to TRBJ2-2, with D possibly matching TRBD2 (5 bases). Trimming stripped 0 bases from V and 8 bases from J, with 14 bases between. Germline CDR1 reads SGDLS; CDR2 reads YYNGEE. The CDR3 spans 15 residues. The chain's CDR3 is CASSVGTPPTGELFF. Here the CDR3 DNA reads TGTGCCAGCAGCGTAGGGACTCCTCCCACGGGGGAGCTGTTTTTT. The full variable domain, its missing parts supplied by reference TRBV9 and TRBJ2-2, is DSGVTQTPKHLITATGQRVTLRCSPRSGDLSVYWYQQSLDQGLQFLIQYYNGEERAKGNILERFSAQQFPDLHSELNLSSLELGDSALYFCASSVGTPPTGELFFGEGSRLTVL.

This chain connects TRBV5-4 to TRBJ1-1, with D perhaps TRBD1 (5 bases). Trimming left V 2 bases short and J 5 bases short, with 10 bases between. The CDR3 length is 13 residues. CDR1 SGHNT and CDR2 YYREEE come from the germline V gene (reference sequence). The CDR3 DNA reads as TGTGCCAGCAGCTTTGGGGGAGGGACTGAAGCTTTCTTT. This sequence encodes CASSFGGGTEAFF.

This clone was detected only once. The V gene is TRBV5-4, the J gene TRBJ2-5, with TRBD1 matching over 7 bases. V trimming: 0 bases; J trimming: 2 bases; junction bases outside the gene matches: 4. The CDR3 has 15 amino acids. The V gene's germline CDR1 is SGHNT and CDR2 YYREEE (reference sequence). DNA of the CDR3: TGTGCCAGCAGCTTGGGGGACAGAGGACAAGAGACCCAGTACTTC. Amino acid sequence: CASSLGDRGQETQYF.

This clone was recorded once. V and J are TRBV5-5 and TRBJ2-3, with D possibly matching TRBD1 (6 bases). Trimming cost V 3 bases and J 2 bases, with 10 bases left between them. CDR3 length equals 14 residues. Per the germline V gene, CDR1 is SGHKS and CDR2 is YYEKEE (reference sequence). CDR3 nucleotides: TGTGCCAGCAGCTCGACAGGAAACACAGATACGCAGTATTTT. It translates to CASSSTGNTDTQYF.

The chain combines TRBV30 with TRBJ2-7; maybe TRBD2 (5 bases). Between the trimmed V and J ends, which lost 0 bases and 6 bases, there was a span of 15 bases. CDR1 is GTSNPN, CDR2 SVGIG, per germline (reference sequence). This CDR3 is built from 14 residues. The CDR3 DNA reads TGTGCCTGGAGTGTACCCCTAGCTGTACGCGAGCAGTACTTC. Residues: CAWSVPLAVREQYF.

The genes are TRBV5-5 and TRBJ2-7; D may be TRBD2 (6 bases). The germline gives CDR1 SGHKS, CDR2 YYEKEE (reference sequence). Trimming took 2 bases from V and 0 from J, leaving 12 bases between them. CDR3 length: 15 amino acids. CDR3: CASSFKAGNSYEQYF. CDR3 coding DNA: TGTGCCAGCAGCTTTAAGGCGGGAAACTCCTACGAGCAGTACTTC.

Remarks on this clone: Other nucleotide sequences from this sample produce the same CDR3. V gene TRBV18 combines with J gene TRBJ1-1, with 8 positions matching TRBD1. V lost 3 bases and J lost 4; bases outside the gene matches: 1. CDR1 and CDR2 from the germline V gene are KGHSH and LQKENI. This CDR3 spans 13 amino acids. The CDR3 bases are TGTGCCAGCTCACCTACAGGGGGCACTGAAGCTTTCTTT. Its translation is CASSPTGGTEAFF.

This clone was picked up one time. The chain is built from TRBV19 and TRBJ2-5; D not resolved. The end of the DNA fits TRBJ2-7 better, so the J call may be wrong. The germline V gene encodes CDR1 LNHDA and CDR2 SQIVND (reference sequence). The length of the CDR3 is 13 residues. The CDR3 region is CASSSGTPYEQYF. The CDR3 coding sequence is TGTGCCAGTAGTTCTGGCACACCCTACGAGCAGTACTTC.

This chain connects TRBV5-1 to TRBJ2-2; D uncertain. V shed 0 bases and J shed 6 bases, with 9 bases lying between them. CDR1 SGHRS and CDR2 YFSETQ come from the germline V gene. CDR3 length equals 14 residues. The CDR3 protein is CASSLDYPPGELFF. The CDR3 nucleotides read TGCGCCAGCAGCTTGGACTACCCGCCCGGGGAGCTGTTTTTT.

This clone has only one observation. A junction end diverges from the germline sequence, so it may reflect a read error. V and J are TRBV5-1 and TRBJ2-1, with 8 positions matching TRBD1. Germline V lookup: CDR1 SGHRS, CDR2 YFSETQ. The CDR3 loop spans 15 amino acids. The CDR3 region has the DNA TGCGCCAGCACCTTGGGCAGGGGGCGCTTCAATGAGCAGTTCTTC. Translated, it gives CASTLGRGRFNEQFF. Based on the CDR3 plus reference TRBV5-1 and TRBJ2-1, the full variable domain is KAGVTQTPRYLIKTRGQQVTLSCSPISGHRSVSWYQQTPGQGLQFLFEYFSETQRNKGNFPGRFSGRQFSNSRSEMNVSTLELGDSALYLCASTLGRGRFNEQFFGPGTRLTVL.

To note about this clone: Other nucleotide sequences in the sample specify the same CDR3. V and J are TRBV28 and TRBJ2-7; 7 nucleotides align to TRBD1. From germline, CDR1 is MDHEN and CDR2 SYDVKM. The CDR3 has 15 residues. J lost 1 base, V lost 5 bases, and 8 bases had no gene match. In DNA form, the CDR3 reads TGTGCCAGCAGTCCACAGACAGGGTCTTCCTACGAGCAGTACTTC. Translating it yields CASSPQTGSSYEQYF. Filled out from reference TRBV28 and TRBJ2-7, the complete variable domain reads DVKVTQSSRYLVKRTGEKVFLECVQDMDHENMFWYRQDPGLGLRLIYFSYDVKMKEKGDIPEGYSVSREKKERFSLILESASTNQTSMYLCASSPQTGSSYEQYFGPGTRLTVT.